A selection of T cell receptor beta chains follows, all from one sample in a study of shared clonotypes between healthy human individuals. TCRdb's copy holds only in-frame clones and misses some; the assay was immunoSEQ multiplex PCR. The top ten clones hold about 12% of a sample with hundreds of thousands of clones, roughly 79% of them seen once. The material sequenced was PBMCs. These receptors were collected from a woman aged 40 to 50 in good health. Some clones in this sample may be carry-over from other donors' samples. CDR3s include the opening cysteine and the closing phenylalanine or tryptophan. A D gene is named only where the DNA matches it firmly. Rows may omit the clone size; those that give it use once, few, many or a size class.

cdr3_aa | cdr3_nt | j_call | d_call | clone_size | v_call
CASSPPLRNYEQYF | TGTGCCAGCTCACCACCATTGCGCAATTACGAGCAGTACTTC | TRBJ2-7 | . | many | TRBV18
CASSLAEVTEAFF | TGTGCCAGCAGCTTAGCCGAGGTTACTGAAGCTTTCTTT | TRBJ1-1 | . | . | TRBV7-2
CATSRNTQGSHEQFF | TGTGCCACCAGCAGAAACACGCAGGGTTCCCATGAGCAGTTCTTC | TRBJ2-1 | . | once | TRBV15
CASSRPGTTVHTSTDTQYF | TGTGCCAGCTCCCGACCCGGGACTACCGTACACACTAGCACAGATACGCAGTATTTT | TRBJ2-3 | TRBD2 | . | TRBV18
CASSAATGGETQYF | TGTGCCAGCAGCGCCGCAACAGGGGGAGAGACCCAGTACTTC | TRBJ2-5 | TRBD1 | . | TRBV5-6
CASRPGFSGNTIYF | TGTGCCAGCAGGCCAGGCTTCTCTGGAAACACCATATATTTT | TRBJ1-3 | . | few | TRBV2
CASRRGSLAGTNTGELFF | TGTGCCAGCAGGAGGGGGTCGTTAGCGGGAACGAACACCGGGGAGCTGTTTTTT | TRBJ2-2 | TRBD2 | . | TRBV2
CAWSVTGQETQYF | TGTGCCTGGAGTGTAACGGGCCAAGAGACCCAGTACTTC | TRBJ2-5 | . | . | TRBV30
CASSVDSGLSYNEQFF | TGTGCCAGCAGCGTTGATAGCGGCCTCTCCTACAATGAGCAGTTCTTC | TRBJ2-1 | . | . | TRBV9
CASSLARGQAYGYTF | TGTGCCAGCAGCTTAGCGCGTGGACAGGCGTATGGCTACACCTTC | TRBJ1-2 | TRBD1 | . | TRBV7-2
CASSSKLAVYEQYF | TGTGCCAGCAGTTCTAAACTAGCGGTCTACGAGCAGTACTTC | TRBJ2-7 | TRBD2 | few | TRBV7-9
CAWSVSLAGDNEQFF | TGTGCCTGGAGTGTATCCCTAGCGGGAGATAATGAGCAGTTCTTC | TRBJ2-1 | TRBD2 | . | TRBV30
CASSLNLGQETQYF | TGTGCCAGCAGCTTAAATCTAGGCCAAGAGACCCAGTACTTC | TRBJ2-5 | . | . | TRBV7-9
CASSSSDRLQNIQYF | TGTGCCAGCAGTTCTTCCGACAGATTACAAAACATTCAGTACTTC | TRBJ2-4 | . | . | TRBV28
CASSQDQGQGYGYTF | TGCGCCAGCAGCCAAGATCAGGGACAGGGCTATGGCTACACCTTC | TRBJ1-2 | TRBD1 | . | TRBV4-3
CASTPSGGTTYEQYF | TGCGCCAGCACGCCTAGCGGTGGAACAACCTACGAGCAGTACTTC | TRBJ2-7 | TRBD2 | . | TRBV5-1
CASSVAGGPGNIQYF | TGTGCCAGCAGCGTAGCGGGAGGGCCCGGAAACATTCAGTACTTC | TRBJ2-4 | TRBD2 | . | TRBV11-2
CASSTGLFYEQYF | TGTGCCAGCAGCACGGGACTATTCTACGAGCAGTACTTC | TRBJ2-7 | TRBD2 | . | TRBV6-5
CASSLLGNEQFF | TGTGCCAGCAGCTTGTTGGGCAATGAGCAGTTCTTC | TRBJ2-1 | . | . | TRBV5-8
CGPAGGIFYNEQFF | TGTGGGCCAGCGGGGGGGATCTTCTACAATGAGCAGTTCTTC | TRBJ2-1 | TRBD2 | . | TRBV6-5
CASRASTETQYF | TGTGCCAGCAGAGCTTCGACCGAGACCCAGTACTTC | TRBJ2-5 | . | . | TRBV7-8
CASSETSQSRANVLTF | TGCGCCAGCAGCGAGACGTCACAAAGTCGGGCCAACGTCCTGACTTTC | TRBJ2-6 | . | . | TRBV4-3